This T cell receptor beta chain was sequenced during a study of beta chain features in type 1 diabetes. Findings and limits, study-wide: Unsettled here was the matter of whether HLA type influences TCRB rearrangement.

This clone has more than one count but fewer than ten. Its target is not known. Sequencing targeted expressed TCRB transcripts, as all isolated RNA had been reverse transcribed. The assay was immunoSEQ multiplex PCR, and TCRdb's table has in-frame clones only and misses some. In the table there are about 900,000 clones, roughly 16% of which are singletons. This CDR3 region has 14 residues. V lost 6 bases to trimming and J lost 6 bases; unmatched junction nucleotides: 6. CDR1 is LNHDA and CDR2 is SQIVND in the germline V gene (reference sequence). Input material: naive CD4+ T cells from blood. This clonotype was sampled from a woman aged 18-29 years in good health. This rearrangement joins TRBV19 to TRBJ1-5; TRBD1 matches 9 bases. CDR3 nucleotides: TGTGCCAGTAGCCGGACAGGGGCCCGTCAGCCCCAGCATTTT. Protein product: CASSRTGARQPQHF.